The 16 T cell receptor beta chains below were found in one sample sequenced in a study of CXCR3-negative and CXCR3-positive naive CD8 T cells. Study-wide findings and caveats: Researchers report that CXCR3-positive naive cells carry more hydrophobic TRB CDR3s than CXCR3-negative naive cells.

It was by 5' RACE with UMI labels that the TRB cDNA libraries were prepared. After re-calling the 5' RACE reads, TCRdb lists one entry per CDR3 protein, DNA absent. The sample totals some 150,000 distinct CDR3 sequences; its top ten clones hold 0.41%. These receptors' targets are unknown. Sequencing was performed on naive CXCR3+ CD8+ T cells from blood. Sample subset: CD45RO-CCR7+CD27+CD95- naive CD8+ T cells expressing CXCR3 (TNR3+). The receptors were gathered from a human donor in good health. Some clones in this sample may be carry-over from other donors' samples.

V gene TRBV7-9 combines with J gene TRBJ2-3; TCRdb gives TRBD2 as the D gene, but with no DNA this cannot be confirmed. The CDR3 has 16 amino acids. Germline CDR1 reads SEHNR; CDR2 reads FQNEAQ (reference sequence). Here the CDR3 reads CASSLSLAGYTDTQYF. Supplemented by reference TRBV7-9 and TRBJ2-3, the full variable domain reads DTGVSQNPRHKITKRGQNVTFRCDPISEHNRLYWYRQTLGQGPEFLTYFQNEAQLEKSRLLSDRFSAERPKGSFSTLEIQRTEQGDSAMYLCASSLSLAGYTDTQYFGPGTRLTVL.

This chain joins TRBV27 and TRBJ2-1. Germline assignment: CDR1 MNHEY and CDR2 SMNVEV (reference sequence). CDR3 size: 11 residues. The CDR3 loop reads CASSFLGLQFF.

The V and J genes are TRBV2 and TRBJ2-7; checking the TCRdb D call of TRBD1 is not possible without DNA. Germline lookup yields CDR1 SNHLY and CDR2 FYNNEI. The CDR3 spans 13 residues. CDR3 protein: CASTEGSLGEQYF.

The V gene is TRBV13, the J gene TRBJ2-7; the D gene TCRdb calls, TRBD1, cannot be checked with no DNA. Germline CDR1 is PRHDT and CDR2 is FYEKMQ (reference sequence). The CDR3 sequence is 14 residues long. The CDR3 here is CASSLRPLGGEQYF.

This rearrangement joins TRBV7-9 to TRBJ2-5. Germline-derived CDR1 and CDR2 are SEHNR and FQNEAQ (reference sequence). The CDR3 spans 13 residues. The CDR3 protein is CASSLAPKENQYF.

J is TRBJ2-1 and V is TRBV7-6. The CDR3 is 13 residues long. CDR1 and CDR2 (germline): SGHVS, FNYEAQ. The CDR3 reads CASSPFGYNEQFF.

The chain is built from TRBV3-1 and TRBJ2-7; checking the TCRdb D call of TRBD2 is not possible without DNA. Per germline, CDR1 LGHDT and CDR2 YNNKEL (reference sequence). The CDR3 has 15 amino acids. This CDR3 reads CASMSGRERAYEQYF.

The J gene is TRBJ2-5, the V gene TRBV28; TCRdb gives TRBD1 as the D gene, but with no DNA this cannot be confirmed. The CDR3 is 14 residues long. Germline V gene lookup returns CDR1 MDHEN and CDR2 SYDVKM. CDR3 amino acids: CASRPTGGAETQYF.

This chain joins TRBV29-1 and TRBJ2-5. The V gene's germline CDR1 is SQVTM and CDR2 ANQGSEA. The CDR3 extends over 12 amino acids. CDR3 sequence reads: CSVAGIGETQYF. Looking up the rest from reference TRBV29-1 and TRBJ2-5 gives the full variable domain: SAVISQKPSRDICQRGTSLTIQCQVDSQVTMMFWYRQQPGQSLTLIATANQGSEATYESGFVIDKFPISRPNLTFSTLTVSNMSPEDSSIYLCSVAGIGETQYFGPGTRLLVL.

V and J are TRBV19 and TRBJ1-2; TCRdb's D call of TRBD1 is untestable without DNA. Germline CDR1 and CDR2: LNHDA and SQIVND (reference sequence). CDR3 size: 12 residues. The CDR3 sequence: CASQAGIYGYTF.

The V gene is TRBV29-1, the J gene TRBJ2-4; TCRdb selects TRBD2, and the lack of DNA leaves this call unchecked. The CDR3 totals 12 residues. Germline assignment: CDR1 SQVTM and CDR2 ANQGSEA. This chain's CDR3 is CSVLWDSGIQYF.

The genes are TRBV15 and TRBJ2-5; TCRdb calls TRBD2, which cannot be checked without DNA. Germline V lookup: CDR1 LNHNV, CDR2 YYDKDF (reference sequence). The CDR3 totals 15 residues. This chain's CDR3 is CATREGGPGEETQYF.

This chain joins TRBV11-3 and TRBJ2-7; no DNA is available, so the TRBD2 call from TCRdb remains unchecked. CDR1 SGHNT and CDR2 YENEEA come from the germline V gene. The CDR3 has 15 amino acids. CDR3 protein: CASSVGRTTYYEQYF.

This chain connects TRBV7-9 to TRBJ2-5; TCRdb's D call, TRBD2, is unchecked because there is no DNA. There are 16 residues in the CDR3. Germline V gives CDR1 SEHNR, CDR2 FQNEAQ (reference sequence). The CDR3 sequence is CASSLGGIQRGETQYF. The whole variable domain, filled in from reference TRBV7-9 and TRBJ2-5, reads DTGVSQNPRHKITKRGQNVTFRCDPISEHNRLYWYRQTLGQGPEFLTYFQNEAQLEKSRLLSDRFSAERPKGSFSTLEIQRTEQGDSAMYLCASSLGGIQRGETQYFGPGTRLLVL.

V gene TRBV18 combines with J gene TRBJ2-1; the TCRdb call, TRBD1, lacks DNA for checking. The CDR3 sequence is 16 residues long. Germline CDR1 KGHSH, CDR2 LQKENI. CDR3 loop: CASSPGSGDRYNEQFF.

The genes are TRBV5-1 and TRBJ1-1. This CDR3 contains 15 residues. Looked up from germline, CDR1 is SGHRS and CDR2 is YFSETQ. CDR3 protein: CASSSMGDSYTEAFF.